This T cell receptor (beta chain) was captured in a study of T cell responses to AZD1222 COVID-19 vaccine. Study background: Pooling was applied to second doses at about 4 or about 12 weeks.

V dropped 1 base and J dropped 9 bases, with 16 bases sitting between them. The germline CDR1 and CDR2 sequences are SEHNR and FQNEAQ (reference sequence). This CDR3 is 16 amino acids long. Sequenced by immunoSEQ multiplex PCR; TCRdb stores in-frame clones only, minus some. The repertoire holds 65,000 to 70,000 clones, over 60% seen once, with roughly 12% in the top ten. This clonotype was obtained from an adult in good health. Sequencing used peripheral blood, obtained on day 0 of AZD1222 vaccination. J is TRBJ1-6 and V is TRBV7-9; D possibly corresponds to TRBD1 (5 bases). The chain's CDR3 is CASSLEGAGLGSPLHF. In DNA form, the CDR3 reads TGTGCCAGCAGCTTAGAAGGGGCAGGGCTTGGTTCACCCCTCCACTTT.